A single T cell receptor (beta chain) is shown here with its context. Its antigen is as yet unknown. A multiplex PCR was run with 60 Vbeta primers and 13 Jbeta primers. Generated by immunoSEQ multiplex PCR, the TCRdb table keeps only in-frame clones and is missing some. Among under 200,000 clones listed, 65% to 85% were seen once. The data are from a study of cytomegalovirus exposure and HLA in healthy donors. Study-level information: The roughly 120 million unique TCR beta sequences, from 150 million to 200 million T cells, were found by an earlier analysis. Study-wide results and limits: Later, TCR association rates were found to vary by HLA locus, highest for DRB1 and lowest for HLA-C. Other equally common chains were less clonally expanded than HLA-associated TCR beta chains, a later analysis showed. A later analysis linked some 17,000 TCR beta sequences to HLA alleles at 0.05 false discovery rate.

J was trimmed by 2 bases and V by 7 bases; bases with no gene match: 3. Germline CDR1 is MDHEN and CDR2 is SYDVKM. The CDR3 covers 13 residues. The TCR originated in a woman in her fifties or sixties in good health and CMV-seropositive. The specimen was PBMCs. The rearrangement uses TRBV28 and TRBJ1-2; 8 nucleotides align to TRBD1. The CDR3 coding sequence is TGTGCCAGCACCACAGGGGGAAACTATGGCTACACCTTC. Its protein is CASTTGGNYGYTF.